A single sample gave rise to the 26 T cell receptor beta chains below, sequenced in a study of blood T cell repertoires in COVID-19. Method: immunoSEQ multiplex PCR; TCRdb's copy keeps in-frame clones and lacks some. The table records approximately 130,000 clones, roughly nine tenths of them present only once. The specimen was peripheral blood. The origin of the receptors is a man aged 70-80 years with active or convalescent COVID-19.

The V and J genes are TRBV5-4 and TRBJ2-2, with TRBD2 identical over 10 bases. CDR1 is SGHNT, CDR2 YYREEE, per germline (reference sequence). CDR3 length: 17 amino acids. The J segment lost 5 bases and the V segment lost 4 bases, leaving 11 bases of the junction unmatched. The CDR3 reads CASSPGGLAGVTGELFF. CDR3 nucleotide sequence: TGTGCCAGCAGCCCCGGGGGGCTAGCGGGGGTTACCGGGGAGCTGTTTTTT.

This clone was observed a few times. The rearrangement uses TRBV24-1 and TRBJ1-5; TRBD1 matches 7 bases. This CDR3 contains 15 residues. After removal of 3 bases from V and 3 bases from J, the junction contained 4 bases not matched to a gene. Germline V gene sequence: CDR1 KGHDR, CDR2 SFDVKD. The CDR3 region is CATSDKQGFNQPQHF. The CDR3 DNA reads as TGTGCCACCAGTGATAAACAGGGGTTCAATCAGCCCCAGCATTTT.

The chain links TRBV28 to TRBJ1-6, with TRBD1 identical over 7 bases. Germline loops: CDR1 MDHEN, CDR2 SYDVKM. V shed 6 bases and J 7 bases; nucleotides not matched to a gene: 6. There are 14 residues in the CDR3. The DNA for the CDR3 is TGTGCCAGCAGCCTGGACAGGCAAAATTCACCCCTCCACTTT. It specifies CASSLDRQNSPLHF.

The genes are TRBV5-1 and TRBJ2-1; 8 bases line up with TRBD1. CDR1 SGHRS and CDR2 YFSETQ come from the germline V gene. The CDR3 runs 15 residues. V lost 2 bases to trimming and J lost 4 bases; unmatched junction nucleotides: 5. The CDR3 reads CASSFTGQDYNEQFF. DNA for the CDR3: TGCGCCAGCAGCTTTACGGGACAGGATTACAATGAGCAGTTCTTC.

This clone was seen only once. The chain is built from TRBV24-1 and TRBJ2-3; TRBD2 matches at 10 bases. The CDR3 has 18 residues. V gave up 3 bases and J gave up 2 bases; unmatched junction bases: 10. Germline V gene sequence: CDR1 KGHDR, CDR2 SFDVKD. The chain's CDR3 is CATSDPQIAGGNTDTQYF. The CDR3 bases are TGTGCCACCAGTGATCCGCAAATAGCGGGAGGCAACACAGATACGCAGTATTTT.

V usage is TRBV11-2 and J usage is TRBJ1-4, with 9 bases that match TRBD1. Germline loops: CDR1 SGHAT, CDR2 FQNNGV. The CDR3 has 15 residues. With 4 bases clipped from V and 1 base from J, the junction kept 1 base outside the gene matches. The CDR3 DNA reads as TGTGCCAGCAGCTCGGACAGGGGAACTAATGAAAAACTGTTTTTT. Translation gives CASSSDRGTNEKLFF.

The chain is built from TRBV5-1 and TRBJ1-5; the D gene is possibly TRBD1 (5 bases). This CDR3 spans 13 amino acids. V was trimmed by 5 bases and J by 3 bases, leaving 9 bases between them. Germline CDR1 SGHRS, CDR2 YFSETQ. CDR3 residues: CASRPDNNQPQHF. The CDR3 nucleotides are TGCGCCAGCAGGCCGGACAACAATCAGCCCCAGCATTTT.

The chain uses TRBV15 and TRBJ2-3; D uncertain. Germline CDR1 and CDR2: LNHNV and YYDKDF (reference sequence). This CDR3 region has 13 residues. The V and J ends lost 1 base and 2 bases respectively, with 4 bases between them. CDR3 coding DNA: TGTGCCACCAGCAGAGGTCACACAGATACGCAGTATTTT. Protein product: CATSRGHTDTQYF.

The rearrangement links TRBV4-1 to TRBJ1-1; TRBD1 aligns across 7 bases. V lost 4 bases and J lost 1; bases outside the gene matches: 6. Germline V gene sequence: CDR1 MGHRA, CDR2 YSYEKL. The CDR3 contains 15 residues. This CDR3 is CASSRIQGENTEAFF. CDR3 nucleotide sequence: TGCGCCAGCAGCCGGATCCAGGGGGAGAACACTGAAGCTTTCTTT.

The rearrangement links TRBV27 to TRBJ2-7; D possibly corresponds to TRBD2 (7 bases). V was pared by 6 bases and J by 5 bases, with 20 bases between. In germline, CDR1 is MNHEY, CDR2 SMNVEV (reference sequence). The CDR3 is made up of 15 amino acids. CDR3 region: CASRLEGGSANEQYF. The DNA of the CDR3 is TGTGCCAGCAGGCTAGAGGGGGGGAGTGCGAACGAGCAGTACTTC.

This clone was observed a single time. The J gene is TRBJ1-1, the V gene TRBV18, with D hard to call. The CDR3 totals 14 residues. Germline CDR1 and CDR2: KGHSH and LQKENI. Trimming cost V 3 bases and J 4 bases, with 12 bases left between them. The CDR3 here is CASSPTPEGTEAFF. The CDR3 nucleotides read TGTGCCAGCTCACCGACCCCCGAGGGCACTGAAGCTTTCTTT. Filled out from reference TRBV18 and TRBJ1-1, the complete variable domain reads NAGVMQNPRHLVRRRGQEARLRCSPMKGHSHVYWYRQLPEEGLKFMVYLQKENIIDESGMPKERFSAEFPKEGPSILRIQQVVRGDSAAYFCASSPTPEGTEAFFGQGTRLTVV.

J is TRBJ2-1 and V is TRBV28; the match to TRBD2 covers 7 bases. The V gene end was trimmed by 4 bases and the J gene end by 10 bases; junction bases not matched to a gene: 16. Germline lookup yields CDR1 MDHEN and CDR2 SYDVKM. The CDR3 runs 16 residues. The CDR3 DNA reads TGTGCCAGCAGTTCCAAGAAGTTGGGAGGGCCTAGAGAGCAGTTCTTC. Translated: CASSSKKLGGPREQFF.

The genes are TRBV10-3 and TRBJ1-2, with a possible D match to TRBD1 (5 bases). The CDR3 contains 13 residues. Trimming removed 4 bases from V and 1 base from J, with 7 bases in between. Germline loops: CDR1 ENHRY, CDR2 SYGVKD. CDR3 amino acids: CAISGGGNYGYTF. DNA for the CDR3: TGTGCCATCAGTGGGGGCGGTAACTATGGCTACACCTTC.

CDR3 sequence reads: CASSQGSGREWDEQYF. CDR3 DNA sequence: TGTGCCAGCAGCCAAGGATCAGGGCGGGAGTGGGACGAGCAGTACTTC. This chain connects TRBV14 to TRBJ2-7; TRBD2 matches 7 bases. With V trimmed by 1 base and J by 5 bases, 11 bases remained unmatched. The CDR3 covers 16 residues. Germline CDR1 is SGHDN and CDR2 is FVKESK.

CDR3 sequence reads: CASSPPGGRHSPLHF. Here the CDR3 DNA reads TGTGCCAGCAGCCCCCCCGGAGGGAGACATTCACCCCTCCACTTT. The genes are TRBV7-9 and TRBJ1-6, with D unclear. This CDR3 comprises 15 residues. Germline CDR1 is SEHNR and CDR2 is FQNEAQ (reference sequence). Between the trimmed V and J ends, which lost 5 bases and 8 bases, there was a span of 16 bases.

The chain is built from TRBV6-2 or TRBV6-3 and TRBJ1-1; 8 positions agree with TRBD1. CDR1 is MNHEY and CDR2 is SVGEGT in the germline V gene. This CDR3 contains 16 residues. With 5 bases clipped from V and 0 bases from J, the junction kept 8 bases outside the gene matches. The CDR3 sequence: CASSPRQGIMNTEAFF. In DNA, the CDR3 is TGTGCCAGCAGTCCCCGACAGGGGATCATGAACACTGAAGCTTTCTTT.

This clone showed up just once. The V and J genes are TRBV18 and TRBJ2-2; 13 bases are shared with TRBD2. Germline CDR1 KGHSH, CDR2 LQKENI. The ends lost 6 bases at V and 6 bases at J; junction bases unmatched: 7. The CDR3 loop spans 16 amino acids. CDR3 in amino acids: CASSQRTSGSSGELFF. The CDR3 DNA is TGTGCCAGCTCCCAACGGACTAGCGGGAGTTCCGGGGAGCTGTTTTTT.

This clone was observed once. The chain uses TRBV20-1 and TRBJ2-7; 9 nucleotides agree with TRBD2. The CDR3 has 14 amino acids. V trimming: 3 bases; J trimming: 1 base; junction bases outside the gene matches: 4. Germline assignment: CDR1 DFQATT and CDR2 SNEGSKA (reference sequence). CDR3 sequence: CSASLTSGSYEQYF. The DNA for the CDR3 is TGCAGTGCTAGTTTGACTAGCGGTTCCTACGAGCAGTACTTC.

This chain connects TRBV7-9 to TRBJ1-4, with D perhaps TRBD1 (6 bases). This CDR3 region has 15 residues. Trimming took off 4 bases at V and 7 bases at J, with 16 bases between the two ends. The germline V gene has CDR1 SEHNR and CDR2 FQNEAQ (reference sequence). The CDR3 here is CASSSGTPPGEKLFF. CDR3 nucleotide sequence: TGTGCCAGCAGCTCAGGGACACCTCCGGGTGAAAAACTGTTTTTT.

This clone has only a few counts. The rearrangement joins TRBV29-1 to TRBJ2-5; D remains unclear. Germline V gene data show CDR1 as SQVTM and CDR2 as ANQGSEA. The V end lost 4 bases, the J end lost 1 base, and 7 bases lay between the germline ends. This CDR3 region has 12 residues. CDR3 coding DNA: TGCAGCGTTGGGGCGATCCAAGAGACCCAGTACTTC. Translating it yields CSVGAIQETQYF.

V is TRBV7-9 and J is TRBJ2-7; 7 bases line up with TRBD1. J gave up 1 base and V 4 bases, and 4 bases lay outside the gene matches. CDR3 length: 14 residues. Germline V gene sequence: CDR1 SEHNR, CDR2 FQNEAQ (reference sequence). For the CDR3, the DNA is TGTGCCAGCAGCTGGGGACAGTTGTCCTACGAGCAGTACTTC. It codes for CASSWGQLSYEQYF.

This sequence joins TRBV28 and TRBJ2-7; D may be TRBD1 (7 bases). This CDR3 has 12 amino acids. Germline loops: CDR1 MDHEN, CDR2 SYDVKM. V shed 11 bases and J shed 3 bases, with 14 bases lying between them. The CDR3 nucleotides read TGTGCCGTCAGGGGGGAACACTACGAGCAGTACTTC. This gives the protein CAVRGEHYEQYF. Looking up the rest from reference TRBV28 and TRBJ2-7 gives the full variable domain: DVKVTQSSRYLVKRTGEKVFLECVQDMDHENMFWYRQDPGLGLRLIYFSYDVKMKEKGDIPEGYSVSREKKERFSLILESASTNQTSMYLCAVRGEHYEQYFGPGTRLTVT.

The chain couples TRBV10-3 to TRBJ1-2, with D possibly being TRBD1 (6 bases). The length of the CDR3 is 14 residues. Between the trimmed V and J ends, which lost 4 bases and 4 bases, there was a span of 13 bases. Germline V gives CDR1 ENHRY, CDR2 SYGVKD. The CDR3 coding sequence is TGTGCCATCAGTGCTGAGGAAGGGGGCTATGGCTACACCTTC. Translating gives CAISAEEGGYGYTF.

The chain links TRBV19 to TRBJ1-4, with TRBD1 matching 7 bases. CDR3 length: 15 residues. J was trimmed by 8 bases and V by 3 bases; bases with no gene match: 9. The germline CDR1 and CDR2 sequences are LNHDA and SQIVND (reference sequence). The CDR3 here is CASSIPTGRGEKLFF. CDR3 coding DNA: TGTGCCAGTAGTATCCCGACAGGGAGAGGCGAAAAACTGTTTTTT. The complete variable domain, with remaining parts taken from reference TRBV19 and TRBJ1-4, reads DGGITQSPKYLFRKEGQNVTLSCEQNLNHDAMYWYRQDPGQGLRLIYYSQIVNDFQKGDIAEGYSVSREKKESFPLTVTSAQKNPTAFYLCASSIPTGRGEKLFFGSGTQLSVL.

The chain carries TRBV19 and TRBJ2-3; 7 bases agree with TRBD1. Trimming cost V 3 bases and J 1 base; bases outside gene matches: 4. Germline values: CDR1 LNHDA, CDR2 SQIVND (reference sequence). The CDR3 extends over 15 amino acids. The CDR3 DNA reads as TGTGCCAGTAGTATGCCTAGGGGGCGCACAGATACGCAGTATTTT. It is translated as CASSMPRGRTDTQYF.

In its sample, this clone was seen once. The chain employs TRBV7-8 and TRBJ2-7, with a weak D call TRBD1 (7 bases). Between the trimmed V and J ends, which lost 3 bases and 2 bases, there was a span of 14 bases. This CDR3 spans 15 amino acids. CDR1 SGHVS and CDR2 FQNEAQ come from the germline V gene. CDR3: CASSFGQGGAYEQYF. CDR3 DNA sequence: TGTGCCAGCAGCTTTGGGCAGGGGGGCGCCTACGAGCAGTACTTC.